A selection of T cell receptor beta chains follows, all from one sample in a study of beta chain features in type 1 diabetes. Only in-frame clones appear in the TCRdb table, and some are missing; sequencing was by immunoSEQ multiplex PCR. The profile shows 280,000 or so clones, 15% of them singletons. The source material was naive CD4+ T cells from blood. These receptor sequences come from a man aged 18 to 29 with type 1 diabetes. The CDR3 runs from the conserved cysteine through the conserved F or W. A D gene is named only where the DNA matches it firmly. Rows give clone size only sometimes, using once, few, many, or a class for an expanded clone.

J: TRBJ2-7; D: -; V: TRBV2; size: -; DNA: TGTGCCGACCGGGTCCTGGGCTACGAGCAGTACTTC; CDR3: CADRVLGYEQYF
J: TRBJ2-1; D: -; V: TRBV21-1; size: few; DNA: TGTGCCAGCAGCAAAGATGGTCGGCGGGAGAATGAGCAGTTCTTC; CDR3: CASSKDGRRENEQFF
J: TRBJ2-1; D: TRBD2; V: TRBV5-6; size: -; DNA: TGTGCCAGCAGCTCGGGACTAGCGAGGGAGCAGTTCTTC; CDR3: CASSSGLAREQFF
J: TRBJ2-7; D: -; V: TRBV30; size: -; DNA: TGTGCCTGGAGTGGGACAGCTCTCTCCTACGAGCAGTACTTC; CDR3: CAWSGTALSYEQYF
J: TRBJ1-2; D: -; V: TRBV28; size: -; DNA: TGTGCCAGCAGTTTTAGGAGTAGCTATGGCTACACCTTC; CDR3: CASSFRSSYGYTF
J: TRBJ2-5; D: -; V: TRBV30; size: few; DNA: TGTGCCTGGGATCCGGGACCCGGAGGGGAGACCCAGTACTTC; CDR3: CAWDPGPGGETQYF
J: TRBJ2-6; D: -; V: TRBV27; size: -; DNA: TGTGCCAGCAGTTTACTAGAGGCTGGGGCCAACGTCCTGACTTTC; CDR3: CASSLLEAGANVLTF
J: TRBJ2-7; D: TRBD1; V: TRBV2; size: once; DNA: TGTGCCAGCAGCGCGGACAGGAATGGGAACTTC; CDR3: CASSADRNGNF
J: TRBJ2-3; D: -; V: TRBV5-1; size: few; DNA: TGCGCCAGCAGCCCAGGGGGGTCCCAGGGAAATACGCAGTATTTT; CDR3: CASSPGGSQGNTQYF
J: TRBJ1-5; D: -; V: TRBV12-5; size: few; DNA: TGTGCTAGTGCCGCAGCGGGGGCAGGCCAGCCCCAGCATTTT; CDR3: CASAAAGAGQPQHF
J: TRBJ2-5; D: TRBD1; V: TRBV18; size: few; DNA: TGTGCCAGCTCAGCCCACAGGGGGCCCCAAGAGACCCAGTACTTC; CDR3: CASSAHRGPQETQYF
J: TRBJ2-4; D: -; V: TRBV7-9; size: -; DNA: TGTGCCAGCAGCTTACCTCAAAACATTCAGTACTTC; CDR3: CASSLPQNIQYF
J: TRBJ2-1; D: TRBD2; V: TRBV5-4; size: -; DNA: TGTGCCAGCAGCTTGGATGGGCTAGCGGGAGTAAATGAGCAGTTCTTC; CDR3: CASSLDGLAGVNEQFF
J: TRBJ2-7; D: TRBD2; V: TRBV7-9; size: -; DNA: TGTGCCAGCGGCCGACTAGCGGGGATAAACTACGAGCAGTACTTC; CDR3: CASGRLAGINYEQYF
J: TRBJ1-1; D: TRBD1; V: TRBV30; size: few; DNA: TGTGCCTGGCGACAGGGGCTGAACACTGAAGCTTTCTTT; CDR3: CAWRQGLNTEAFF
J: TRBJ2-3; D: -; V: TRBV21-1; size: -; DNA: TGTGCCAGCAGCCCCCCCCGGGGGGACACAGATACGCAGTATTTT; CDR3: CASSPPRGDTDTQYF
J: TRBJ2-3; D: -; V: TRBV5-1; size: -; DNA: TGCGCCAGCAGCCAAGGGGCCGTTCGCCCTAGCACAGATACGCAGTATTTT; CDR3: CASSQGAVRPSTDTQYF
J: TRBJ2-7; D: -; V: TRBV2; size: -; DNA: TGTGCCAGCAGTGAAAACGTGTTGCGCCACGAGCAGTACTTC; CDR3: CASSENVLRHEQYF
J: TRBJ2-7; D: -; V: TRBV29-1; size: -; DNA: TGCAGCGTTGGGGCCACAGCCTACGAGCAGTACTTC; CDR3: CSVGATAYEQYF
J: TRBJ1-5; D: TRBD1; V: TRBV28; size: -; DNA: TGTGCCAGCAACCTTCTGGACAGGACCCGGAATCAGCCCCAGCATTTT; CDR3: CASNLLDRTRNQPQHF
J: TRBJ1-4; D: TRBD1; V: TRBV28; size: -; DNA: TGTGCCAGCAGTCCTCGACAGGGTGTAGGTGAAAAACTGTTTTTT; CDR3: CASSPRQGVGEKLFF
J: TRBJ2-7; D: TRBD2; V: TRBV28; size: -; DNA: TGTGCCAGCACCACGGGAGGAGGGGTAGGTTTCCGGCAGTACTTC; CDR3: CASTTGGGVGFRQYF
J: TRBJ2-5; D: TRBD1; V: TRBV9; size: few; DNA: TGTGCCAGCAGCGCGGGACAGGGGCAATTGACCCAGTACTTC; CDR3: CASSAGQGQLTQYF
J: TRBJ2-3; D: TRBD2; V: TRBV7-2; size: few; DNA: TGTGCCAGCAGCTTAAGGCTAGCGGGGGATACGCAGTATTTT; CDR3: CASSLRLAGDTQYF
J: TRBJ2-1; D: TRBD2; V: TRBV15; size: few; DNA: TGTGCCACCAGCAGAGGGGTGGGACTAGCGGGAGCTGGCGAGCAGTTCTTC; CDR3: CATSRGVGLAGAGEQFF
J: TRBJ2-2; D: -; V: TRBV7-2; size: -; DNA: TGTGCCAGCAGCTTCGGTGTTGGCGGGGAGCTGTTTTTT; CDR3: CASSFGVGGELFF
J: TRBJ1-2; D: TRBD1; V: TRBV2; size: -; DNA: TGTGCCAGTTCCCGGGACAGGGAATATGGCTACACCTTC; CDR3: CASSRDREYGYTF
J: TRBJ2-7; D: -; V: TRBV6-5; size: once; DNA: TGTGCCAGCAGTTATTCTTATAGTTCCGTGACTATCGAGCAGTACTTC; CDR3: CASSYSYSSVTIEQYF
J: TRBJ2-1; D: -; V: TRBV9; size: -; DNA: TGTGCCAGCAGCAAGGACTACTACAATGAGCAGTTCTTC; CDR3: CASSKDYYNEQFF
J: TRBJ2-5; D: -; V: TRBV2; size: -; DNA: TGTGCCAGCAGTGAAAGCCCCGTCGGGGCCCAGTACTTC; CDR3: CASSESPVGAQYF
J: TRBJ2-5; D: -; V: TRBV6-5; size: -; DNA: TGTGCCAGCAGTTACTCGAGGTTCAGTGGCCAAGAGACCCAGTACTTC; CDR3: CASSYSRFSGQETQYF
J: TRBJ1-1; D: -; V: TRBV14; size: -; DNA: TGTGCCAGCAGCCAAGACCCAGCGGGGAGTGGGGCTGAAGCTTTCTTT; CDR3: CASSQDPAGSGAEAFF
J: TRBJ1-1; D: -; V: TRBV28; size: -; DNA: TGTGCCAGCAGTTTATGGGCAGGGGTAATGACTGAAGCTTTCTTT; CDR3: CASSLWAGVMTEAFF
J: TRBJ1-2; D: -; V: TRBV5-4; size: -; DNA: TGTGCCAGCAGCAGCGAACCCAGTGGCTACACCTTC; CDR3: CASSSEPSGYTF
J: TRBJ2-1; D: -; V: TRBV4-1; size: -; DNA: TGCGCCAGCAGCCAAGCCGGGACTCCATACAATGAGCAGTTCTTC; CDR3: CASSQAGTPYNEQFF
J: TRBJ1-5; D: TRBD1; V: TRBV18; size: few; DNA: TGTGCCAGCTCGCCGTCCGGGACAGGGAATCAGCCCCAGCATTTT; CDR3: CASSPSGTGNQPQHF
J: TRBJ2-1; D: -; V: TRBV20-1; size: -; DNA: TGCAGTGCTAGAGGCCTAGGGGGGCAGTTCTTC; CDR3: CSARGLGGQFF
J: TRBJ2-7; D: TRBD2; V: TRBV7-2; size: once; DNA: TGTGCCAGCAGCTTAGTTGGCGGGGGGGCCGGGTTCGAGCAGTACTTC; CDR3: CASSLVGGGAGFEQYF
J: TRBJ2-1; D: -; V: TRBV15; size: -; DNA: TGTGCCACCAGCAGAGGGCAGGGTGAAGGTGAGCAGTTCTTC; CDR3: CATSRGQGEGEQFF
J: TRBJ1-3; D: -; V: TRBV19; size: -; DNA: TGTGCCAGTACCAAAGGGGCCTCTGGAAACACCATATATTTT; CDR3: CASTKGASGNTIYF